This record covers a single TCR beta chain. This clone was counted a few times. Its antigen is still unknown. Per-base qualities were not stored, and no clone one base away is much larger. The method was the immunoSEQ multiplex PCR assay. The multiplex PCR relied on a mix of 60 forward primers for TCR Vbeta segments and 13 reverse primers for TCR Jbeta segments. Amplification of the CDR3 region of rearranged TCR beta genes was performed with a multiplex PCR assay on genomic DNA. The amplified TCR beta libraries were sequenced on the Illumina HiSeq System as 87-base-pair reads. Per the original workflow: Across the 700 or so repertoires, a later analysis counted approximately 83 million unique TCR beta chains, around 10 million of which were shared by at least two donors. Raw reads were error-corrected and collapsed into unique sequences with a nearest-neighbor algorithm that merged closely related sequences to remove PCR and sequencing errors. Alignment of CDR3 sequences to IMGT reference sequences was used to assign V, D and J gene segments. For a sequence to be retained, at least a six-nucleotide match to both a V gene segment and a J gene segment was required. A rearrangement counted as productive if the CDR3 had no stop codons and remained in frame with V and J, and every other rearrangement counted as non-productive. CDR3 was defined by IMGT convention, running from the second conserved V-encoded cysteine to the conserved J-encoded phenylalanine. In an earlier analysis of 500 to 650 of the donors, sequences lacking an unambiguous match to a single V gene segment were excluded. In an earlier analysis of some 590 of the donors, a V segment was called functional when productive rearrangements were above 56.7%, and segregating when the standard deviation between donors exceeded 5%. A statistical classification framework was built to diagnose cytomegalovirus status from the catalog of TCR beta chain sequences. A later analysis assigned V and J genes by comparing TCR nucleotide sequences with IMGT/GENE-DB human TR gene sequences. In a later analysis, CDR3 sequences and most-parsimonious VDJ recombination scenarios were assigned using the TCRdist pipeline. In a later analysis, each TCR beta chain was defined by its CDR3 amino acid sequence together with its V-gene family, and reads lacking a unique V-gene family were excluded. To address suspected cross-contamination and a sequencing artifact, a later analysis removed over 500 highly shared, low-generation-probability nucleotide sequences. In a later analysis, a clonal expansion index for each public chain was calculated from normalized within-repertoire ranks of inferred template counts. A later analysis computed generation probabilities with a VDJ recombination model fitted to out-of-frame rearrangements, and checked the results against IGoR. In a later analysis, TCR-TCR, TCR-HLA and TCR-CMV co-occurrence was scored with hypergeometric tests, and a repertoire-size bias correction was applied to TCR pairs. To estimate false discovery rates, a later analysis permuted the HLA or CMV assignments 20 times. In a later analysis, co-occurring TCRs were grouped using DBSCAN, and TCRdist sequence similarity was added for clustering within HLA-allele-positive subsets. For co-occurrence clustering, repertoires with fewer than 30,000 or more than 120,000 public chains were excluded, along with 4 to 6 repertoires with anomalous nucleotide sharing. In TCRdb, the immuneACCESS table is reduced to in-frame sequences with V and J assigned. These tables do not hold every clone; where another copy was compared, an unresolved V gene accounts for under half, and the others remain unexplained. For V, J and clone size, that table is used; D and trimming come from the DNA. Across this sample there are some 130,000 clones, with 55% to 80% seen only once. The leading ten clones occupy over 1% of the sample.

The cohort comprised fewer than 750 healthy bone marrow donors. Cohort members were all nominally healthy when sampled, although unrecorded immune exposures were likely present. The donor was CMV seronegative and was included in the group of over 300 seronegative cohort members. Every donor gave a peripheral blood sample, and the peripheral blood mononuclear cells from that sample were used for TCR beta sequencing. The Qiagen DNeasy Blood Extraction Kit was used to extract genomic DNA from the blood cell samples. This sample was taken from a study of cytomegalovirus exposure and HLA in healthy donors (dated by TCRdb to the late 2010s). In the study overall: An earlier analysis of approximately 640 of the donors reported 276 Gb of sequence data and more than 90 million unique TCR beta sequences from around 200 million T cells. An early release that covered some 640 HLA-typed donors contained about 300 gigabases of sequencing data and 70 million to 100 million unique TCR sequences. The genetic ancestry cluster associated with self-reported Caucasian donors included 65% to 90% of the 300 to 400 genotyped donors. The aim of the study was to test whether cataloging public T cell receptors could identify signatures of past pathogen exposure. Using immunosequencing, the study profiled T cell repertoires from 640 or so subjects and related those repertoires to cytomegalovirus serostatus. In addition to the first cohort of hundreds of subjects, a separate validation cohort of 120 different subjects was used. To predict cytomegalovirus infection status, the study combined high-throughput TCR immunosequencing, statistical association of individual TCRs with disease status, and machine learning. In a later analysis, previously published TCR beta repertoires from 600 to 850 donors were re-analyzed and high-resolution HLA genotyping was added so that TCR occurrence patterns could be studied. In the later analysis, no new phenotypic data were used to find candidate immune exposures; instead, reliance was placed on TCR beta sequences and their occurrence across donors. In an earlier analysis of 587 of the donors, high-throughput TCR beta sequencing was used to judge whether each TCR beta V gene segment behaved as functional or pseudogenic. Donor age, sex, ethnicity and CMV serostatus were compiled alongside the repertoire data. Genome-wide SNP genotypes for about 55% of the 666 donors were used in a later genetic analysis, which treated that subset as a discovery cohort. All discovery cohort repertoires had been generated using a single sequencing platform. HLA typing covered class I and class II loci at four-digit resolution. Typing coverage differed by locus: A, B, C, DRB1 and DQB1 were typed in roughly 620-630 donors, DQA1 in around 500, DPA1 in some 570, and DPB1 in around 490. A handful of DR-DQ haplotypes were handled as single units for association and clustering because linkage in the cohort was strong. On average, roughly 250,000 unique TCR beta nucleotide sequences were sequenced per donor among 300 to 500 genotyped donors of the cohort, with roughly 18% of those sequences being non-productive.

The CDR3 runs 13 amino acids, cysteine and phenylalanine included. Only the CDR3 part of the read is kept: 39 bases, read in frame from the first base. Sequences MNHEY (CDR1) and SMNVEV (CDR2) are obtained from the germline V gene (reference sequence). At the junction V is shortened by 3 bases and J by 4 bases, with 7 bases in between. The paper as a whole reports these results and caveats: Three of the identified cytomegalovirus-associated TCR beta chains were confirmed in vitro to be specific for cytomegalovirus antigens. According to a later analysis, parvovirus B19, influenza, CMV and Epstein-Barr virus appeared linked to several top co-occurrence clusters. According to a later analysis, most CMV-associated TCR beta chains appeared to be HLA-restricted, and the HLA associations seemed to be driven largely by CMV exposure. Because counts were too low, about 18 rarely observed V segments, including chromosome 9 orphons, were excluded from the earlier analysis of several hundred of the donors. A cluster of highly shared sequence variants was judged likely to be a technical artifact of the sequencing pipeline. Correlated functional status among segregating V segments might reflect linkage disequilibrium, but an unknown experimental factor could not be ruled out. The authors suggested that the approach could potentially be extended to other disease states and immunological phenotypes. The 87-base-pair reads could not distinguish some IMGT-functional V segments, including TRBV6-2 and TRBV6-3, so those segments were excluded. In a later analysis, 16,951 TCR beta sequences were associated with specific HLA alleles at a false discovery rate of 0.05. A later analysis found that HLA-associated TCR beta chains were more clonally expanded and had lower generation probabilities than equally common non-associated chains. Assigning TCR associations to individual alleles was difficult when HLA alleles, especially DR and DQ, strongly co-occurred. In an earlier analysis of 587 of the donors, most TCR beta V segments appeared in productive rearrangements about 90% or about 30% of the time, broadly matching IMGT annotations. The cohort was sequenced for TCR beta chains only, and without alpha or paired-chain data the features that could be detected were limited. Immune exposure information for the cohort was limited to CMV serostatus. A later genetic analysis reported fewer N-insertions in productive TCRs among donors in an Asian-associated ancestry cluster than the approximately 700-donor mean. A later genetic analysis associated a missense DCLRE1C variant with V-gene and J-gene trimming of TCR beta chains, and an independent cohort replicated the association. Presence/absence analyses assumed roughly uniform sequencing depth across donors, an assumption that may not hold. Because HLA typing was missing for some donors at each locus, association tests included only the typed subset. A further reported finding was that TCR beta sequences accurately predicted the HLA-A and HLA-B alleles for most subjects in the first cohort. The classifier was reported to diagnose cytomegalovirus status with high specificity and sensitivity in both the original cohort and the validation cohort. While some public TCRs were present in many individuals, most TCR sequences turned up only very rarely across donors. A total of roughly 160 TCR beta chains were listed by the study as associated with cytomegalovirus. In a later analysis, the rate of TCR association differed among HLA loci, with DRB1 alleles having the most associated TCRs and HLA-C alleles having the fewest.

The receptor was derived from a woman aged 40 to 50 in good health and CMV-seronegative. The rearranged segments are TRBV27 and TRBJ1-5, with the D gene call left open. Sequencing input: PBMCs. The DNA sequence is as follows: TGTGCCAGCAGTTTCGCGGGTAATCAGCCCCAGCATTTT. Translation gives CASSFAGNQPQHF.